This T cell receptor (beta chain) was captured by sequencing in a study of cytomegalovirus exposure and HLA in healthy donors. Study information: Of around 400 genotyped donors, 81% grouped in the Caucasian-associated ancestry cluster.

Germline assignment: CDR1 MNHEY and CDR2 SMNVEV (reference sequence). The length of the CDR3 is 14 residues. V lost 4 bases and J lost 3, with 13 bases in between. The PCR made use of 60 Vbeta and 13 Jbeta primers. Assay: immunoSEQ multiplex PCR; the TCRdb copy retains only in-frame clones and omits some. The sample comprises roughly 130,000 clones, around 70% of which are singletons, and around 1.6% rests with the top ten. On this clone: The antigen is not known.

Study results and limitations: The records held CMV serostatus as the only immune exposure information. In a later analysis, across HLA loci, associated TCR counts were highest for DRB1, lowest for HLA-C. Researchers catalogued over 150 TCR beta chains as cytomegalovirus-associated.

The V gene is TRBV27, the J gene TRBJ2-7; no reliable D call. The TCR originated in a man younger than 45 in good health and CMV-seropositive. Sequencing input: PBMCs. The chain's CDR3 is CASSSRGQNYEQYF. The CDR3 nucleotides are TGTGCCAGCAGTTCTCGAGGCCAGAACTACGAGCAGTACTTC.